Presented here are 21 T cell receptor beta chains from one specimen sequenced in a study of neurological immune-mediated disorders. TCRdb independently ran MiXCR on the 5' RACE reads; one entry per CDR3 protein. The repertoire holds tens of thousands of distinct CDR3 sequences, with 5.8% as singletons. Sequencing was performed on CD4+ T cells from blood. The receptors were gathered from a woman between 18 and 29 years old with multiple sclerosis.

This sequence joins TRBV12-3 or TRBV12-4 and TRBJ2-2, with 12 bases aligning to TRBD1. After removal of 7 bases from V and 6 bases from J, the junction contained 6 bases not matched to a gene. The CDR3 covers 15 residues. The CDR3 sequence: CASNTRDRGPGELFF. The CDR3 DNA sequence: TGTGCCAGCAATACCCGGGACAGGGGGCCCGGGGAGCTGTTTTTT.

This clonotype was observed many times. The chain uses TRBV5-6 and TRBJ1-2; D is unclear. The CDR3 is 14 residues long. The ends were cut back, 0 bases at V and 3 bases at J, with 9 bases in the middle. Germline CDR1 reads SGHDT; CDR2 reads YYEEEE. The CDR3 sequence is CASSLGRIDYGYTF. CDR3 DNA sequence: TGTGCCAGCAGCTTGGGCAGGATAGACTATGGCTACACCTTC.

In this sample, this clonotype turned up many times. This chain joins TRBV5-1 and TRBJ1-2; no clear D gene. Trimming shortened V by 0 bases and J by 6 bases, and 9 bases separated the two germline ends. The CDR3 runs 13 residues. Germline-derived CDR1 and CDR2 are SGHRS and YFSETQ. DNA for the CDR3: TGCGCCAGCAGCTTGGATATGGTGGATGGCTACACCTTC. Residues: CASSLDMVDGYTF.

This clonotype was detected a few times. The gene calls are TRBV5-4 and TRBJ1-1; no definite D call. Germline CDR1 and CDR2: SGHNT and YYREEE (reference sequence). The CDR3 spans 17 residues. Trimming shortened V by 0 bases and J by 2 bases, and 17 bases separated the two germline ends. The CDR3 sequence: CASSLEGWVGLNTEAFF. The CDR3 nucleotides are TGTGCCAGCAGCTTGGAGGGTTGGGTGGGTTTAAACACTGAAGCTTTCTTT.

This clonotype was counted many times. The V gene is TRBV20-1, the J gene TRBJ2-1; D is possibly TRBD1 or TRBD2 (5 bases each). Germline CDR1 reads DFQATT; CDR2 reads SNEGSKA (reference sequence). Trimming removed 5 bases at V and 4 bases at J, with 15 bases between. The CDR3 is 14 amino acids. CDR3 DNA: TGCAGTGCTCCCGGGGCCTTCCTTTACAATGAGCAGTTCTTC. It encodes CSAPGAFLYNEQFF.

This clonotype is labeled as medium-sized. The gene calls are TRBV29-1 and TRBJ1-1; unclear D gene. The germline CDR1 and CDR2 sequences are SQVTM and ANQGSEA. V lost 1 base and J 4 bases, leaving 10 bases between the germline ends. The CDR3 totals 13 residues. CDR3 in amino acids: CSVEGGYGTEAFF. DNA for the CDR3: TGCAGCGTTGAAGGGGGATATGGCACTGAAGCTTTCTTT.

This clonotype was counted many times. The J gene is TRBJ2-3, the V gene TRBV20-1; D remains ambiguous. The CDR3 is made up of 13 amino acids. Per germline, CDR1 DFQATT and CDR2 SNEGSKA (reference sequence). Trimming shortened V by 0 bases and J by 4 bases, and 8 bases separated the two germline ends. The CDR3 loop is CSARDVLADTQYF. The CDR3 region has the DNA TGCAGTGCTAGAGATGTGTTGGCAGATACGCAGTATTTT.

At least ten counts were recorded for this clonotype. The rearrangement uses TRBV3-1 and TRBJ2-1; 13 bases line up with TRBD2. Germline V gives CDR1 LGHDT, CDR2 YNNKEL (reference sequence). Trimming took 4 bases from V and 4 from J; bases not matched to a gene: 4. This CDR3 has 16 amino acids. Written as DNA, the CDR3 is TGTGCCAGCAGCCCGGGACTAGCGGGGTCGTACAATGAGCAGTTCTTC. It encodes CASSPGLAGSYNEQFF.

In this sample, this clonotype turned up many times. The J gene is TRBJ1-6, the V gene TRBV7-3; D unclear. Trimming took off 5 bases at V and 6 bases at J, with 8 bases between the two ends. The CDR3 contains 13 residues. The germline V gene encodes CDR1 SGHTA and CDR2 FQGTGA. CDR3 sequence reads: CASSPRPNSPLHF. The CDR3 DNA follows: TGTGCCAGCAGCCCCCGTCCTAATTCACCCCTCCACTTT.

This clonotype was detected only a few times. In DNA, the CDR3 is TGTGCCTGGGTGGGGGCCAGAAACAATGAGCAGTTCTTC. As protein: CAWVGARNNEQFF. The chain joins TRBV30 to TRBJ2-1; tentatively, D is TRBD1 (6 bases). This CDR3 contains 13 residues. V was pared by 5 bases and J by 5 bases, with 13 bases between. Looked up from germline, CDR1 is GTSNPN and CDR2 is SVGIG (reference sequence).

The sample holds many counts of this clonotype. The chain carries TRBV5-5 and TRBJ1-5; a possible D gene is TRBD1 (5 bases). Germline CDR1 SGHKS, CDR2 YYEKEE (reference sequence). Trimming stripped 0 bases from V and 2 bases from J, with 12 bases between. The CDR3 length is 16 residues. The CDR3 reads CASSLDLPGGNQPQHF. The CDR3, as DNA: TGTGCCAGCAGCTTGGATTTGCCGGGGGGCAATCAGCCCCAGCATTTT.

This clonotype was counted at least ten times. The genes are TRBV2 and TRBJ1-4; tentative D call: TRBD1 (6 bases). Germline V lookup: CDR1 SNHLY, CDR2 FYNNEI. V was clipped by 2 bases and J by 1 base, with 11 bases between them. CDR3 length: 16 amino acids. CDR3 DNA: TGTGCCAGCAGTGAACCGGGGGCCGGAACTAATGAAAAACTGTTTTTT. It translates to CASSEPGAGTNEKLFF.

This clonotype was counted at least ten times. CDR3 loop: CSVDKQGRNEQYF. CDR3 nucleotide sequence: TGCAGCGTTGACAAACAGGGCCGCAACGAGCAGTACTTC. The chain couples TRBV29-1 to TRBJ2-7; possible D gene TRBD1, 6 bases. The CDR3 totals 13 residues. V lost 3 bases and J 5 bases, leaving 14 bases between the germline ends. Germline V lookup: CDR1 SQVTM, CDR2 ANQGSEA.

This clonotype came up many times. The chain uses TRBV7-2 and TRBJ1-4; possibly TRBD1 for D (6 bases). The V and J ends lost 3 bases and 0 bases respectively, with 14 bases between them. CDR3 size: 17 residues. The germline V gene has CDR1 SGHTA and CDR2 FQGNSA. The CDR3 sequence: CASSFGDRGATNEKLFF. DNA for the CDR3: TGTGCCAGCAGCTTCGGAGATAGGGGGGCAACTAATGAAAAACTGTTTTTT. The full variable domain, its missing parts supplied by reference TRBV7-2 and TRBJ1-4, is GAGVSQSPSNKVTEKGKDVELRCDPISGHTALYWYRQSLGQGLEFLIYFQGNSAPDKSGLPSDRFSAERTGGSVSTLTIQRTQQEDSAVYLCASSFGDRGATNEKLFFGSGTQLSVL.

This clonotype showed up many times. This chain uses TRBV6-5 with TRBJ2-1; D is unclear. V was cut by 0 bases and J by 0 bases, with 9 bases left in between. CDR3 length equals 16 residues. Germline V lookup: CDR1 MNHEY, CDR2 SVGAGI. The CDR3 region has the DNA TGTGCCAGCAGTTACTCGTCGAGTAGCTCCTACAATGAGCAGTTCTTC. This encodes CASSYSSSSSYNEQFF.

This clonotype was observed at least ten times. The chain recombines TRBV6-5 with TRBJ1-6; possibly TRBD1 for D (6 bases). The CDR3 is 14 amino acids. The germline V and J ends were trimmed by 8 bases and 8 bases, with 16 bases remaining between them. Germline CDR1 and CDR2: MNHEY and SVGAGI. Here the CDR3 DNA reads TGTGCCAGCCACAGGGCACGGTCGGATTCACCCCTCCACTTT. The encoded protein is CASHRARSDSPLHF.

This clonotype was counted at least ten times. V is TRBV3-1 and J is TRBJ1-2; TRBD1 matches at 9 bases. The junction had 8 bases not matched to a gene; V was cut back by 5 bases and J by 7 bases. Germline CDR1 and CDR2: LGHDT and YNNKEL (reference sequence). The CDR3 is made up of 14 amino acids. DNA for the CDR3: TGTGCCAGCAGCTCTTGGGACAGGGAAGGTGGCTACACCTTC. It is translated as CASSSWDREGGYTF.

This clonotype was seen repeatedly, ten times or more. The junction differs from germline at one of its ends, possibly a read error. The gene calls are TRBV20-1 and TRBJ2-2, with 9 bases identical to TRBD1. This CDR3 spans 15 amino acids. Germline lookup yields CDR1 DFQATT and CDR2 SNEGSKA (reference sequence). In nucleotides, the CDR3 is TGCAGTGCGAGAGAAGGGACAGGGTCCACCGGGGAGCTGTTTTTT. The encoded protein is CSAREGTGSTGELFF.

This clonotype was recorded at least ten times. This chain connects TRBV9 to TRBJ2-2, with 10 nucleotides matching TRBD2. Germline V gives CDR1 SGDLS, CDR2 YYNGEE. This CDR3 has 17 residues. V shed 0 bases, J shed 1 base, and the junction held 3 bases outside the gene matches. CDR3 DNA: TGTGCCAGCAGCGTAGAGGGACTAGCGATGAACACCGGGGAGCTGTTTTTT. Its protein is CASSVEGLAMNTGELFF.

The chain recombines TRBV20-1 with TRBJ1-5, with a tentative D call TRBD1 (6 bases). This CDR3 region has 12 residues. V was pared by 8 bases and J by 7 bases, with 15 bases between. Germline-derived CDR1 and CDR2 are DFQATT and SNEGSKA (reference sequence). CDR3 DNA sequence: TGCAGTAGTCAGGGGTTAGGACAGCCCCAGCATTTT. Its translation is CSSQGLGQPQHF.

Many counts were recorded for this clonotype. The chain joins TRBV6-5 to TRBJ1-2, with D maybe TRBD1 (6 bases). V was pared by 3 bases and J by 8 bases, with 16 bases between. There are 14 residues in the CDR3. Germline assignment: CDR1 MNHEY and CDR2 SVGAGI. The DNA of the CDR3 is TGTGCCAGCAGTTATGACGGGCTTGGACAGGGCTACACCTTC. As protein: CASSYDGLGQGYTF.